This T cell receptor beta chain was retrieved from a study of Tregs in tolerant kidney transplant recipients. General study results and limits: Few patients were studied, so findings need validation in larger groups.

Looked up from germline, CDR1 is LGHNA and CDR2 is YNFKEQ. The trim removed 0 bases at V and 0 bases at J, leaving 9 bases unmatched. The CDR3 length is 19 residues. Clones were sequenced by immunoSEQ multiplex PCR, and TCRdb holds only the in-frame ones, with some missing. The repertoire holds roughly 120,000 clones, with roughly 92% as singletons. This clone was counted a single time. What it binds is unknown. The sample consisted of CD4+ T cells from blood. The chain carries TRBV4-2 and TRBJ2-1; 9 bases fit TRBD2. This sequence was found in a human donor in good health. The CDR3 DNA reads as TGTGCCAGCAGCCAAGAGGTTGCTAGCGGGGATAGCTCCTACAATGAGCAGTTCTTC. Encoded protein: CASSQEVASGDSSYNEQFF.